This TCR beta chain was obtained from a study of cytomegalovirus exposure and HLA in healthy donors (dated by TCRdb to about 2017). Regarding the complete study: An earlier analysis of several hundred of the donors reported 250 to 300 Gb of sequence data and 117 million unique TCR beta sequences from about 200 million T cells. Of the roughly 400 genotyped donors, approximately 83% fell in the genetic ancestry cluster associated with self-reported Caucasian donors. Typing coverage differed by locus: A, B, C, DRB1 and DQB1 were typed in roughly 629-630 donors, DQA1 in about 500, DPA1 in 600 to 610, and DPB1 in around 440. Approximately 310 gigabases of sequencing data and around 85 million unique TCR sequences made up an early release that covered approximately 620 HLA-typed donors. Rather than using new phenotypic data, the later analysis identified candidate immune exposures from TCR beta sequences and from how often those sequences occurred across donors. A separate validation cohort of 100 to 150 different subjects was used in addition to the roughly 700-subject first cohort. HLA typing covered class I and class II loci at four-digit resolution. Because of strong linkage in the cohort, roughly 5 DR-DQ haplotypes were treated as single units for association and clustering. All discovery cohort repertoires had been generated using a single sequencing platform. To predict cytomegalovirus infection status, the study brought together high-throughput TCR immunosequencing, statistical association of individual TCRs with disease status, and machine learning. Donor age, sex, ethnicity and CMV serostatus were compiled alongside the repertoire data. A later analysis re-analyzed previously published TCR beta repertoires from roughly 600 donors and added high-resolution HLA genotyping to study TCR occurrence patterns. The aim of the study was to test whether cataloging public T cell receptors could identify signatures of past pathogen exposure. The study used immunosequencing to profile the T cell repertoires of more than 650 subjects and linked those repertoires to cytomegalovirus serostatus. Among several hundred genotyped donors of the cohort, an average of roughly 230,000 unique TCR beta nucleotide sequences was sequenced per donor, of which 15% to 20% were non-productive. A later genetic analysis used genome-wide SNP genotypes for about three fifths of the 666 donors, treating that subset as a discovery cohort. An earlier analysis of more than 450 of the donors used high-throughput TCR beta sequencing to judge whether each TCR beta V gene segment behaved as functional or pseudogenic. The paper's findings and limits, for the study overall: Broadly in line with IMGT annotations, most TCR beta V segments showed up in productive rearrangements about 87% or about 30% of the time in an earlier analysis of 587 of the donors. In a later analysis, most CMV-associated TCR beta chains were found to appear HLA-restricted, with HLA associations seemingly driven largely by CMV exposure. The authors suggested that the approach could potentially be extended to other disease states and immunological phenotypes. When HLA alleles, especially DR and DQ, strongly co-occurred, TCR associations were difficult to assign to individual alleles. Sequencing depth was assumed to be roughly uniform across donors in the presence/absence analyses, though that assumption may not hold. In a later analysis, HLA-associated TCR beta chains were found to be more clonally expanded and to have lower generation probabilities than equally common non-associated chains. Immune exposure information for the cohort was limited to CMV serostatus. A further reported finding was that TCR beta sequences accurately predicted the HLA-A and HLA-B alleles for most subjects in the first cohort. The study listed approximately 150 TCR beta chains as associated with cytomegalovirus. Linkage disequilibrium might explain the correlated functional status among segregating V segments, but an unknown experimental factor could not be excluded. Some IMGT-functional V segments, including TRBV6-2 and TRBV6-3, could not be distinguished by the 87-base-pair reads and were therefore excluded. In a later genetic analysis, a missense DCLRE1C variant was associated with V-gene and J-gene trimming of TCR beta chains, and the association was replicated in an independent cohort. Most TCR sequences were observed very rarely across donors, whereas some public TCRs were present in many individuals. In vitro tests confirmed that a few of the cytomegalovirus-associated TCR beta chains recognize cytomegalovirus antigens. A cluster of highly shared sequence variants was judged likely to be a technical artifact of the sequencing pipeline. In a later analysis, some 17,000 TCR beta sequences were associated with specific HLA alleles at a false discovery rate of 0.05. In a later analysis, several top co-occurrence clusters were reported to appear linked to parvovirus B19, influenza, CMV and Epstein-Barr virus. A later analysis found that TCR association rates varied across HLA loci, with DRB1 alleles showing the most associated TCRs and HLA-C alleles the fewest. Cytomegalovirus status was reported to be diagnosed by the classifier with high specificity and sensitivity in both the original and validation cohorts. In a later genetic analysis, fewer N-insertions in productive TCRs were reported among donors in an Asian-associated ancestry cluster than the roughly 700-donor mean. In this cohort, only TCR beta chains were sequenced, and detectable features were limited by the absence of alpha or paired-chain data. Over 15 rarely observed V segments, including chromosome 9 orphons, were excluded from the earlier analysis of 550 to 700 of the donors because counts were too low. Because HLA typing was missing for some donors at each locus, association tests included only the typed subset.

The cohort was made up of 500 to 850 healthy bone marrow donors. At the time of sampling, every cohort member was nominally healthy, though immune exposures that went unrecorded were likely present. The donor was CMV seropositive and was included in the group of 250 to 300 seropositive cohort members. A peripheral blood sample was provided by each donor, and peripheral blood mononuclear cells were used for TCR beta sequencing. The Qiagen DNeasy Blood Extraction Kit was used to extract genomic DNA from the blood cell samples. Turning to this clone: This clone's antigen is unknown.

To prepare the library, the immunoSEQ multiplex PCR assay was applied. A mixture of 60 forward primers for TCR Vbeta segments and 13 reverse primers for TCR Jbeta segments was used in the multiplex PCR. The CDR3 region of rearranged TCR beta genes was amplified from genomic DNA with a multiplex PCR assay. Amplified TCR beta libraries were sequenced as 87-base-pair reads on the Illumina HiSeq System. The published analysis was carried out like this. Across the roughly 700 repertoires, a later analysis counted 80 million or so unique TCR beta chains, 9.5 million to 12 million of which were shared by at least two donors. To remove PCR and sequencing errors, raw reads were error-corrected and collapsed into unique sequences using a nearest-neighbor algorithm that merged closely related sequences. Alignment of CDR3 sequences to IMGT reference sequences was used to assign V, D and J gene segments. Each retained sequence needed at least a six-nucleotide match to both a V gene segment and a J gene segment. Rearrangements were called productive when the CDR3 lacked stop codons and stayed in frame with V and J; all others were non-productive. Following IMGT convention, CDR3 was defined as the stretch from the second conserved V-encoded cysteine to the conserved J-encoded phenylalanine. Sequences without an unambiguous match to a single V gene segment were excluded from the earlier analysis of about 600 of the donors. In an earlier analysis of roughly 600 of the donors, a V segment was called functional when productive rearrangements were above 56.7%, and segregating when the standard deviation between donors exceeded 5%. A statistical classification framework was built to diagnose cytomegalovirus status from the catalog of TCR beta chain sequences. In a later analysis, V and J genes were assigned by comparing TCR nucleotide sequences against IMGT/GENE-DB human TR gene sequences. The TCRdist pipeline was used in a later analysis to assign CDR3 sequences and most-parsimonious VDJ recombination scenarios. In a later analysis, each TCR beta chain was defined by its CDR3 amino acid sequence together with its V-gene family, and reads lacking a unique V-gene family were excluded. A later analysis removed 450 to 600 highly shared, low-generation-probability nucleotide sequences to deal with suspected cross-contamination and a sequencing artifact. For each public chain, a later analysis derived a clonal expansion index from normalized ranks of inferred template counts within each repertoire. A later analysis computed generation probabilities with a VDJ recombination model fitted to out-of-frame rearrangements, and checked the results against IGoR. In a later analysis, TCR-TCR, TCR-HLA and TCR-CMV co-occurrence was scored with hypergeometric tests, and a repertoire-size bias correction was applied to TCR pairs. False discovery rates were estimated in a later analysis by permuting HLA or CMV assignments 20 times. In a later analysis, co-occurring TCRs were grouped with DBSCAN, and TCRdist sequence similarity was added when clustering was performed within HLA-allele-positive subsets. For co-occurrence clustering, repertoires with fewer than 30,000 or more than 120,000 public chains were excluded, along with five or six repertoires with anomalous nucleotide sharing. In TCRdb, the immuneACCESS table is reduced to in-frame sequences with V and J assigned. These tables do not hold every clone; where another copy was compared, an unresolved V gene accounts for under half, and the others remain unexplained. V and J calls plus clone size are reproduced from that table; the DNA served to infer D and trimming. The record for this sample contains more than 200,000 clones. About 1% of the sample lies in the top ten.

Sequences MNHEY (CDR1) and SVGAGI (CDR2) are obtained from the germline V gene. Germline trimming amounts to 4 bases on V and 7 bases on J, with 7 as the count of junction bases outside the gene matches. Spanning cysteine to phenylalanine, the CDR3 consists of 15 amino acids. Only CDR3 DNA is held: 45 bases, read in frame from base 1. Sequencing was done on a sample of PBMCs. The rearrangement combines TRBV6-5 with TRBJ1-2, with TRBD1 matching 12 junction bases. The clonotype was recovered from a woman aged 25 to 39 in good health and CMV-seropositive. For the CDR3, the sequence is CASSSTGQGASGYTF. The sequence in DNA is TGTGCCAGCAGTTCTACGGGACAGGGGGCCAGTGGCTACACCTTC.